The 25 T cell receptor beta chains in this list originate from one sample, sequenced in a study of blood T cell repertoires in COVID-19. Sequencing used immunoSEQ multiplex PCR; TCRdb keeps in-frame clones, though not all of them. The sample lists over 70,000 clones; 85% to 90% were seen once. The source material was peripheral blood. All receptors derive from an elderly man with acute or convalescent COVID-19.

CDR3 sequence: CASRDSGSSYNEQFF. CDR3 coding DNA: TGTGCCAGCAGGGATAGCGGAAGCTCCTACAATGAGCAGTTCTTC. The genes are TRBV6-6 and TRBJ2-1; the D gene is possibly TRBD2 (6 bases). This CDR3 is 15 amino acids long. V was pared by 6 bases and J by 0 bases, with 12 bases between. Germline loops: CDR1 MNHNY, CDR2 SVGAGI (reference sequence).

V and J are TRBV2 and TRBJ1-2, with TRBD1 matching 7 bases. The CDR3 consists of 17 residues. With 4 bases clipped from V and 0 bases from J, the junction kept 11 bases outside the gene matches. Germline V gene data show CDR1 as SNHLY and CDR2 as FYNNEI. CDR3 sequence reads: CASSGETGKSANYGYTF. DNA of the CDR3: TGTGCCAGCAGTGGGGAGACAGGGAAGTCGGCTAACTATGGCTACACCTTC.

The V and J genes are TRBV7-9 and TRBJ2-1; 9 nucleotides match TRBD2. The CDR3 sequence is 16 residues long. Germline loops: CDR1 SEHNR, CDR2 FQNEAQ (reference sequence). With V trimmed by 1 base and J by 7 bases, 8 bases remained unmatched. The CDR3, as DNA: TGTGCCAGCAGCTTAGGGGGCGGGAGGGCCTGGAATGAGCAGTTCTTC. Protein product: CASSLGGGRAWNEQFF.

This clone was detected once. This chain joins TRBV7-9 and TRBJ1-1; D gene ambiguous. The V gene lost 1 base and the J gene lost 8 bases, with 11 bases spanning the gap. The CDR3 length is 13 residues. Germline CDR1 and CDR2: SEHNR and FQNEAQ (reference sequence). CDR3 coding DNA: TGTGCCAGCAGCTTAGAGCCGGGTCTCGAAGCTTTCTTT. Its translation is CASSLEPGLEAFF.

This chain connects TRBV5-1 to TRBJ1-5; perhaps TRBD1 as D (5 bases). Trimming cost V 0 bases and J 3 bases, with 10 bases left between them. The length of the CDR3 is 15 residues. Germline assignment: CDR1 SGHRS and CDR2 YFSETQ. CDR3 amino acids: CASSLEGAPNQPQHF. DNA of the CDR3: TGCGCCAGCAGCTTGGAAGGGGCCCCCAATCAGCCCCAGCATTTT.

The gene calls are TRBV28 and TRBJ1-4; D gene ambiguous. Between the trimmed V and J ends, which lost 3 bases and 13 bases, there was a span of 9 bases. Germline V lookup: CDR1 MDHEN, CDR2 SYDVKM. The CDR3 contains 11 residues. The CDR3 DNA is TGTGCCAGCAGTTTGGAGGATGGACTGTTTTTT. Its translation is CASSLEDGLFF.

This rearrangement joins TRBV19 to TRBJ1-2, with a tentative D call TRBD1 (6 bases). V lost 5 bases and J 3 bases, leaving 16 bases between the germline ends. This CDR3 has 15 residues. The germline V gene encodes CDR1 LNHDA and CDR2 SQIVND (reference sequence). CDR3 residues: CASSPLREGDYGYTF. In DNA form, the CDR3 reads TGTGCCAGTAGTCCCCTTAGGGAGGGGGACTATGGCTACACCTTC.

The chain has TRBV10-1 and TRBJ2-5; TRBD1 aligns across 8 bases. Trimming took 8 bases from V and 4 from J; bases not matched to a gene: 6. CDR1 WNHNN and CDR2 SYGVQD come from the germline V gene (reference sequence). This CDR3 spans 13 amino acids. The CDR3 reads CASGTGIGETQYF. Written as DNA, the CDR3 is TGCGCCAGCGGGACAGGTATCGGAGAGACCCAGTACTTC.

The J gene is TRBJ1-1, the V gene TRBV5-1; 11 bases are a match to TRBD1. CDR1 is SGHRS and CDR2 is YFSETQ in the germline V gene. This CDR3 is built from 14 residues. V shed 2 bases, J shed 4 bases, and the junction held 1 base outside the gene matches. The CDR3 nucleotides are TGCGCCAGCAGCTTAGGGACAGGGGGCACTGAAGCTTTCTTT. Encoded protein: CASSLGTGGTEAFF.

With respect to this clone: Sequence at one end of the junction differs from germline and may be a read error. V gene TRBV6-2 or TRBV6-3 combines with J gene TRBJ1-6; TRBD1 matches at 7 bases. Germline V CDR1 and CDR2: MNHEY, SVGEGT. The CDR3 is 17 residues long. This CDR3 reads CASSQGPGQPYNSPLHF. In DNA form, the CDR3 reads TGTGCCAGCAGTCAGGGCCCGGGACAGCCGTATAATTCGCCCCTCCACTTT.

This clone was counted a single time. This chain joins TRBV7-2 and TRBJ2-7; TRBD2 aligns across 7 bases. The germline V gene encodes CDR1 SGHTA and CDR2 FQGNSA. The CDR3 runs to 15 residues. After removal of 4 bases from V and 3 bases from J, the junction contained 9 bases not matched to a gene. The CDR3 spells CASSSGTTLFYEQYF. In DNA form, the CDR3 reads TGTGCCAGCAGCTCCGGGACTACCCTTTTCTACGAGCAGTACTTC.

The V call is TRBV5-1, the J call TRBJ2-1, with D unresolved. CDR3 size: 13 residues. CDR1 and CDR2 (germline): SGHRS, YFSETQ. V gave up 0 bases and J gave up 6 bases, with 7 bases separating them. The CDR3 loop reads CASSLGPSNEQFF. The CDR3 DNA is TGCGCCAGCAGCTTGGGGCCCAGCAATGAGCAGTTCTTC. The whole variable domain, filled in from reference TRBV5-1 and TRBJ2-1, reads KAGVTQTPRYLIKTRGQQVTLSCSPISGHRSVSWYQQTPGQGLQFLFEYFSETQRNKGNFPGRFSGRQFSNSRSEMNVSTLELGDSALYLCASSLGPSNEQFFGPGTRLTVL.

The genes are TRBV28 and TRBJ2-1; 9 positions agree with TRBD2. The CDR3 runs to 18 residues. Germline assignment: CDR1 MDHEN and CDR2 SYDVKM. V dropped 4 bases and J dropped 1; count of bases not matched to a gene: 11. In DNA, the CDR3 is TGTGCCAGCAGTTACAGGATGGCGGGGGGGCCTTCCTACAATGAGCAGTTCTTC. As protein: CASSYRMAGGPSYNEQFF.

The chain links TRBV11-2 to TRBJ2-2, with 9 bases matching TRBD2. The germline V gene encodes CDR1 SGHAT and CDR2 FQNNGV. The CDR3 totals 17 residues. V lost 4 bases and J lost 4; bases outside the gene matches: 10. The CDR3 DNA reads TGTGCCAGCAGCTCCTGGCCGCGGGGGGGCTCCACCGGGGAGCTGTTTTTT. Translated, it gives CASSSWPRGGSTGELFF. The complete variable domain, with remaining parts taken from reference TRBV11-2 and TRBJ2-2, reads EAGVAQSPRYKIIEKRQSVAFWCNPISGHATLYWYQQILGQGPKLLIQFQNNGVVDDSQLPKDRFSAERLKGVDSTLKIQPAKLEDSAVYLCASSSWPRGGSTGELFFGEGSRLTVL.

The DNA of the CDR3 is TGTGCCAGCTCAGCGTCCAGGGGGTTCACAGATACGCAGTATTTT. It encodes CASSASRGFTDTQYF. The genes are TRBV18 and TRBJ2-3, with TRBD1 matching 7 bases. This CDR3 is 15 amino acids long. Germline loops: CDR1 KGHSH, CDR2 LQKENI. V shed 5 bases, J shed 2 bases, and the junction held 7 bases outside the gene matches.

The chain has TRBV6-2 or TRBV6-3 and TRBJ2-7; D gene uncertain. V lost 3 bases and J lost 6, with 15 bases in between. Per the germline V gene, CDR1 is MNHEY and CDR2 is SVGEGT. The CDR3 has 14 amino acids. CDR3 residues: CASSYLQPRSEQYF. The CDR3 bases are TGTGCCAGCAGTTATTTACAACCTAGGAGCGAGCAGTACTTC.

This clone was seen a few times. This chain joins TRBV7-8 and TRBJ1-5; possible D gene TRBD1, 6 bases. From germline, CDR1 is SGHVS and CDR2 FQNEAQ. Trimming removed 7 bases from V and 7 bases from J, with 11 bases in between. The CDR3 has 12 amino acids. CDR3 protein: CASKGVGQPQHF. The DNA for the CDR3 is TGTGCCAGCAAGGGGGTAGGGCAGCCCCAGCATTTT.

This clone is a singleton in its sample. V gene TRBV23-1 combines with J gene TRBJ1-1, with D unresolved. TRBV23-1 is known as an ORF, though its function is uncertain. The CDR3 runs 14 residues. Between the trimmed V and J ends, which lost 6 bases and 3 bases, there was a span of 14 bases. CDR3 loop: CASRRPRRHTEAFF. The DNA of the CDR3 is TGCGCCAGCAGACGCCCCCGCAGGCACACTGAAGCTTTCTTT.

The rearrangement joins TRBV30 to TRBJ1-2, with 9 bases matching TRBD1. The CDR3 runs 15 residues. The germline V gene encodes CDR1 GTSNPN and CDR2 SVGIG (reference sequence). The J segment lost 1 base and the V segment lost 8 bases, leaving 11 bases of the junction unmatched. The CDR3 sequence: CAQQGAVMVNYGYTF. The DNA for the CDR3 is TGTGCCCAACAGGGGGCGGTTATGGTTAACTATGGCTACACCTTC.

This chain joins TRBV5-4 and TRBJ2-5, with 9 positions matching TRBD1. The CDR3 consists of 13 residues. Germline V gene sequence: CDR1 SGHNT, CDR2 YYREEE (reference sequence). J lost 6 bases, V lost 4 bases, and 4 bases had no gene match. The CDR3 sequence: CASSPGQGKTQYF. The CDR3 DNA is TGTGCCAGCAGCCCGGGACAGGGAAAGACCCAGTACTTC.

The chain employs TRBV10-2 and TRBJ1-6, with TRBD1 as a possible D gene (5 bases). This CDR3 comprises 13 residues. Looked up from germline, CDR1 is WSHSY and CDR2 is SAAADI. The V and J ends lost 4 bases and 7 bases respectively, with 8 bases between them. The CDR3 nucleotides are TGCGCCAGCAGTGCCCAGGGAAATTCACCCCTCCACTTT. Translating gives CASSAQGNSPLHF.

The CDR3 sequence is CASSLSPTRADTQYF. CDR3 in DNA: TGTGCCAGCAGTTTATCCCCGACTAGGGCCGATACGCAGTATTTT. This chain uses TRBV27 with TRBJ2-3; possible D gene TRBD2, 6 bases. Trimming took 0 bases from V and 6 from J, leaving 13 bases between them. CDR3 length: 15 amino acids. Germline CDR1 is MNHEY and CDR2 is SMNVEV (reference sequence).

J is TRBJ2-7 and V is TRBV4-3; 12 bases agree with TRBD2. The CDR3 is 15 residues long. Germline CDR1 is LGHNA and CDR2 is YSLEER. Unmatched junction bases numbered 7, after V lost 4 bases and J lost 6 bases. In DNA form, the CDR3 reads TGCGCCAGCAGCCCCCGGACTAGCGGGGTGATCGAGCAGTACTTC. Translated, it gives CASSPRTSGVIEQYF.

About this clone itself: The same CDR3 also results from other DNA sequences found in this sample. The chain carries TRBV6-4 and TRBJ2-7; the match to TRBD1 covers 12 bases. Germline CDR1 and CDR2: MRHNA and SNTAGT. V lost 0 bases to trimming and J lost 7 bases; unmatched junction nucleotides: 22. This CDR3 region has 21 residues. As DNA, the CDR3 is TGTGCCAGCAGTGACTCGTTTCTGGGGACAGGGGGCGAGCGGTTTCATTATGAGCAGTACTTC. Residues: CASSDSFLGTGGERFHYEQYF.

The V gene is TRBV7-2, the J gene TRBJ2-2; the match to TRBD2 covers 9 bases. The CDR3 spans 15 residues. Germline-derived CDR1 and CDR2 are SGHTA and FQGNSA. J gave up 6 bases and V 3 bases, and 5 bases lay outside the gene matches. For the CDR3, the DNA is TGTGCCAGCAGCTTGAGTTTAGCGGGAGCCGGGGAGCTGTTTTTT. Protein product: CASSLSLAGAGELFF.